This record looks at one T cell receptor (beta chain) sequence and its context. As yet, its antigen is unknown. This CDR3 is 16 amino acids long. Germline CDR1 reads LNHDA; CDR2 reads SQIVND (reference sequence). The ends lost 7 bases at V and 6 bases at J; junction bases unmatched: 11. This record belongs to a study of CD8 T cells in Susac syndrome. When the RNA was reverse transcribed, random hexamers were used with an input of roughly 0.5 to 1 ug. TCRdb re-derived calls from the immunoSEQ multiplex PCR reads in MiXCR, one entry per CDR3 protein. The table has under 200,000 distinct CDR3 sequences, roughly nine tenths seen once; the top ten hold about 0.1%. General observations from the study: The CD4+ T cell repertoires from Susac syndrome exhibited no clonal expansion.

The sample comprised CD4+ T cells from PBMCs. The chain couples TRBV19 to TRBJ1-6; 8 nucleotides agree with TRBD1. This clonotype was obtained from a human donor with Susac syndrome. The CDR3 loop is CASTEDRGRGNSPLHF. CDR3 coding DNA: TGTGCCAGTACTGAAGACAGGGGCCGAGGTAATTCACCCCTCCACTTT.